Below are 24 T cell receptor beta chains sequenced from a single sample in a study of CD8+CD57+ T cells in acquired aplastic anemia. For CDR3 and TCR beta VDJ profiling, genomic DNA was the template used. One entry per CDR3 protein, called by TCRdb with MiXCR from the reads. The sample holds 350,000 to 450,000 distinct CDR3 sequences, 55% to 70% seen once. Sequences were obtained from sorted CD4+, CD8+, or CD8+CD57+ T cells (not recorded which) from PBMCs. These receptors were obtained from a human donor in good health, serving as a control.

V gene TRBV24-1 combines with J gene TRBJ1-5, with TRBD1 identical over 7 bases. Trimming cost V 4 bases and J 7 bases; bases outside gene matches: 6. The CDR3 has 14 amino acids. Germline V CDR1 and CDR2: KGHDR, SFDVKD. The CDR3 nucleotides are TGTGCCACCAGTGACAGACAGGGTAGGCAGCCCCAGCATTTT. This sequence encodes CATSDRQGRQPQHF.

This chain joins TRBV5-1 and TRBJ1-4; D possibly corresponds to TRBD1 (6 bases). The germline V and J ends were trimmed by 2 bases and 5 bases, with 13 bases remaining between them. The germline CDR1 and CDR2 sequences are SGHRS and YFSETQ. CDR3 length: 15 residues. The CDR3 loop reads CASSFTGSPNEKLFF. The CDR3 DNA sequence: TGCGCCAGCAGCTTCACAGGGAGTCCGAATGAAAAACTGTTTTTT.

This chain joins TRBV4-3 and TRBJ1-1; TRBD1 aligns across 9 bases. Germline CDR1 and CDR2: LGHNA and YSLEER. The CDR3 is 14 residues long. After removal of 11 bases from V and 3 bases from J, the junction contained 10 bases not matched to a gene. The CDR3 loop reads CAARVQGAYTEAFF. CDR3 sequence (DNA): TGCGCCGCCCGTGTACAGGGGGCGTACACTGAAGCTTTCTTT.

The V and J genes are TRBV5-1 and TRBJ1-3; TRBD1 is a possible D gene (6 bases). Deletions cut 1 base from V and 8 bases from J, with 10 bases between. CDR1 and CDR2 (germline): SGHRS, YFSETQ. This CDR3 has 13 amino acids. This CDR3 is CASSLTGRDTIYF. The CDR3 bases are TGCGCCAGCAGCTTGACAGGGCGGGACACCATATATTTT.

The CDR3 DNA is TGCGCCAGCAGTAGAGATCCACAGTGGGGCAACCTTCATGAGCAGTTCTTC. Amino acids: CASSRDPQWGNLHEQFF. The chain has TRBV4-3 and TRBJ2-1; a weak D match, TRBD1 (5 bases). V lost 6 bases to trimming and J lost 8 bases, with 26 bases between them. From germline, CDR1 is LGHNA and CDR2 YSLEER. The CDR3 runs to 17 residues.

The chain carries TRBV7-2 and TRBJ2-2; 8 bases line up with TRBD2. Losses at the gene ends were 5 bases for V and 6 bases for J; bases not matched to a gene: 8. Germline CDR1 reads SGHTA; CDR2 reads FQGNSA. The CDR3 sequence is 15 residues long. For the CDR3, the DNA is TGTGCCAGCAGCCGGGAGGGTGGTATGTCCGGGGAGCTGTTTTTT. It is translated as CASSREGGMSGELFF.

This chain joins TRBV9 and TRBJ2-7; the match to TRBD1 covers 9 bases. The CDR3 runs to 13 residues. V was pared by 0 bases and J by 13 bases, with 8 bases of the junction left unmatched. Germline-derived CDR1 and CDR2 are SGDLS and YYNGEE. CDR3 amino acids: CASSVDRGTGQYF. In DNA form, the CDR3 reads TGTGCCAGCAGCGTAGACCGCGGGACAGGGCAATACTTC.

On this clonotype: Likely a read error: the CDR3 ends without its conserved phenylalanine or tryptophan. Because the CDR3's place on the DNA is in doubt, the DNA is left out and the CDR3 is given as listed by TCRdb. This chain joins TRBV7-9 and TRBJ2-7. The CDR3 extends over 15 residues, inclusive of both ends. Germline V gene data show CDR1 as SEHNR and CDR2 as FQNEAQ (reference sequence). This CDR3 is CASSPGEGSSYEPLC.

The CDR3 nucleotides are TGTGCCAGCAGCACGGGACTCCCCGCGGAAGCGACCCAGTACTTC. Its protein product is CASSTGLPAEATQYF. This sequence joins TRBV7-2 and TRBJ2-5; D possibly corresponds to TRBD2 (6 bases). V lost 5 bases to trimming and J lost 7 bases, with 20 bases between them. Germline V gene data show CDR1 as SGHTA and CDR2 as FQGNSA. This CDR3 has 15 amino acids.

This clonotype came up many times. The rearrangement joins TRBV19 to TRBJ1-1, with no clear D. V lost 6 bases and J 3 bases, leaving 14 bases between the germline ends. The CDR3 runs to 14 residues. The germline gives CDR1 LNHDA, CDR2 SQIVND (reference sequence). CDR3 coding DNA: TGTGCCAGTAGCATCGGACTCTCGCACACTGAAGCTTTCTTT. Protein product: CASSIGLSHTEAFF. Using reference TRBV19 and TRBJ1-1 for the parts outside the CDR3, the full variable domain is DGGITQSPKYLFRKEGQNVTLSCEQNLNHDAMYWYRQDPGQGLRLIYYSQIVNDFQKGDIAEGYSVSREKKESFPLTVTSAQKNPTAFYLCASSIGLSHTEAFFGQGTRLTVV.

Turning to this clonotype: Germline is not matched at one junction end, which may reflect a read error. V usage is TRBV7-2 and J usage is TRBJ2-2; D ambiguous. Germline V CDR1 and CDR2: SGHTA, FQGNSA. The CDR3 extends over 14 amino acids. Here the CDR3 reads CASSQERNAGELFF. Written as DNA, the CDR3 is TGTGCCAGCAGCCAAGAGAGGAACGCCGGGGAGCTGTTTTTT.

Remarks on this clonotype: The junction shows a germline mismatch at one end, possibly a read error. The CDR3, as DNA: TGTGCCAGCAGCGCGGGACCGCCTTCCCCACTCGTGTTGTTTTTT. It specifies CASSAGPPSPLVLFF. The chain couples TRBV2 to TRBJ2-3, with a possible D match to TRBD2 (6 bases). This CDR3 comprises 15 residues. Germline V CDR1 and CDR2: SNHLY, FYNNEI.

The rearrangement uses TRBV14 and TRBJ2-1; 8 bases are shared with TRBD2. Germline V gene data show CDR1 as SGHDN and CDR2 as FVKESK. The CDR3 has 16 residues. V dropped 4 bases and J dropped 7; count of bases not matched to a gene: 12. The CDR3 is CASSLSTGGLYNEQFF. The CDR3 nucleotides read TGTGCCAGCAGCCTAAGCACGGGGGGGCTCTATAATGAGCAGTTCTTC.

This clonotype came up many times. The DNA of the CDR3 is TGTGCCAGCAGCTTGCCTGGGACAGGGTACAATGAGCAGTTCTTC. Translated, it gives CASSLPGTGYNEQFF. The chain couples TRBV5-8 to TRBJ2-1; 9 positions match TRBD1. The J segment lost 4 bases and the V segment lost 1 base, leaving 3 bases of the junction unmatched. Germline-derived CDR1 and CDR2 are SGHTS and YDEGEE. The CDR3 covers 15 residues. The variable domain in full, with the rest retrieved from reference TRBV5-8 and TRBJ2-1, is EAGVTQSPTHLIKTRGQQATLRCSPISGHTSVYWYQQALGLGLQFLLWYDEGEERNRGNFPPRFSGRQFPNYSSELNVNALELEDSALYLCASSLPGTGYNEQFFGPGTRLTVL.

This clonotype came up many times. V usage is TRBV30 and J usage is TRBJ1-2; 10 nucleotides match TRBD1. V lost 1 base to trimming and J lost 5 bases; unmatched junction nucleotides: 1. The CDR3 loop spans 13 amino acids. The germline V gene has CDR1 GTSNPN and CDR2 SVGIG (reference sequence). The CDR3 DNA reads TGTGCCTGGAGTGGGGGACAGGGGTATGGCTACACCTTC. Translation gives CAWSGGQGYGYTF.

Turning to this clonotype: Since the CDR3 does not end with the conserved phenylalanine or tryptophan, this likely comes from a read error. The DNA is left out, because the CDR3 cannot be placed on it with certainty; the CDR3 is given as TCRdb lists it. This CDR3 is CASSARTGFKTQY. The chain joins TRBV7-2 to TRBJ1-1; the DNA was not compared with TRBD1, the D call given in the table. The CDR3 sequence runs 13 residues, both termini included. Germline V gene sequence: CDR1 SGHTA, CDR2 FQGNSA.

This clonotype was recorded many times. This rearrangement joins TRBV4-3 to TRBJ1-2, with D hard to call. The CDR3 sequence is 14 residues long. Trimming took 0 bases from V and 5 from J, leaving 10 bases between them. Germline CDR1 reads LGHNA; CDR2 reads YSLEER. For the CDR3, the DNA is TGCGCCAGCAGCCAAGATTGGTCAGTATATGGCTACACCTTC. It specifies CASSQDWSVYGYTF.

This clonotype was detected only once. At one end the junction does not follow the germline gene, possibly because of a read error. V usage is TRBV7-2 and J usage is TRBJ2-2, with 7 bases matching TRBD1. Germline V gene data show CDR1 as SGHTA and CDR2 as FQGNSA. The CDR3 spans 14 residues. The CDR3 here is CASSLKYRGAIHPF. The CDR3 region has the DNA TGTGCCAGCAGCTTAAAGTACAGGGGCGCGATTCACCCCTTT.

The table lists this clonotype with a count of one. CDR3 nucleotides: TGCGCCAGCAGCCAAGAGTGGGAGACTGAAGCTTTCTTT. Protein: CASSQEWETEAFF. The rearrangement links TRBV4-1 to TRBJ1-1; D is unclear. CDR1 and CDR2 from the germline V gene are MGHRA and YSYEKL. V lost 0 bases to trimming and J lost 5 bases, with 7 bases between them. The length of the CDR3 is 13 residues.

This chain connects TRBV5-1 to TRBJ2-5, with D possibly matching TRBD2 (7 bases). This CDR3 is built from 14 residues. Trimming pared 4 bases from V and 7 bases from J, leaving 17 bases between. Germline-derived CDR1 and CDR2 are SGHRS and YFSETQ. CDR3 sequence: CASSQGGVYRTQYF. In DNA form, the CDR3 reads TGCGCCAGCAGCCAAGGGGGGGTCTACCGGACCCAGTACTTC. The complete variable domain, with remaining parts taken from reference TRBV5-1 and TRBJ2-5, reads KAGVTQTPRYLIKTRGQQVTLSCSPISGHRSVSWYQQTPGQGLQFLFEYFSETQRNKGNFPGRFSGRQFSNSRSEMNVSTLELGDSALYLCASSQGGVYRTQYFGPGTRLLVL.

A remark on this clonotype: A read error may account for a junction end that differs from germline. The J gene is TRBJ1-1, the V gene TRBV7-2; D ambiguous. The CDR3 is made up of 15 amino acids. The germline V gene has CDR1 SGHTA and CDR2 FQGNSA. The CDR3 bases are TGTGCCAGCAGCCGATCTATGGGAGCAACCACTAAAGCTTTCTTT. Translation: CASSRSMGATTKAFF.

On this clonotype: At one of its ends the junction is not consistent with the germline gene, which may arise from a read error. This chain joins TRBV9 and TRBJ2-1; no definite D call. Germline V gene sequence: CDR1 SGDLS, CDR2 YYNGEE. The CDR3 consists of 13 residues. In DNA, the CDR3 is TGTGCCAGCAGCGTGTGGTCGCGCTATGGCCACACCTTC. Its protein is CASSVWSRYGHTF.

About this clonotype itself: As the CDR3 is not closed by the conserved phenylalanine or tryptophan, this likely results from a read error. No DNA is shown, since the ends of the CDR3 on it are uncertain; the CDR3 is the one TCRdb lists. The chain uses TRBV2 and TRBJ1-5. Germline V gene data show CDR1 as SNHLY and CDR2 as FYNNEI. The CDR3 is 15 amino acids long, termini counted. The chain's CDR3 is CASRSTTDSPLHYHY.

Comments on this clonotype: A read error may account for a junction end that differs from germline. V is TRBV10-2 and J is TRBJ2-7; TRBD1 matches at 10 bases. Per germline, CDR1 WSHSY and CDR2 SAAADI. This CDR3 is 14 amino acids long. CDR3: CASSAATGGDEQYF. The CDR3 nucleotides are TGTGCCAGCAGTGCCGCGACAGGGGGCGACGAGCAGTACTTC.